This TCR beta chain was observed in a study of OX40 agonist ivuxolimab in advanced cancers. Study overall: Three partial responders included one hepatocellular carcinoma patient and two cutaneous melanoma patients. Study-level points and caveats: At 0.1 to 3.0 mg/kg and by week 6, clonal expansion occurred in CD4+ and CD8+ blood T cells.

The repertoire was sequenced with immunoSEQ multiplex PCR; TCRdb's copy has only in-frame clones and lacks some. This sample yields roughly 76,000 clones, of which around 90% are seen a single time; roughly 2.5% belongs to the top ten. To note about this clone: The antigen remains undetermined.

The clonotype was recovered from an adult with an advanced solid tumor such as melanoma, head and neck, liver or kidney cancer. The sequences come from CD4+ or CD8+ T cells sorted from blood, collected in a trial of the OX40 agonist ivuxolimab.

CDR3 loop: CASSIQRTEAFF. CDR3 DNA sequence: TGTGCCAGCTCGATACAGAGGACTGAAGCTTTCTTT. The gene calls are TRBV18 and TRBJ1-1; no reliable D call. Germline V lookup: CDR1 KGHSH, CDR2 LQKENI. V lost 6 bases, J lost 5 bases, and 10 bases lay in between. The CDR3 sequence is 12 residues long.